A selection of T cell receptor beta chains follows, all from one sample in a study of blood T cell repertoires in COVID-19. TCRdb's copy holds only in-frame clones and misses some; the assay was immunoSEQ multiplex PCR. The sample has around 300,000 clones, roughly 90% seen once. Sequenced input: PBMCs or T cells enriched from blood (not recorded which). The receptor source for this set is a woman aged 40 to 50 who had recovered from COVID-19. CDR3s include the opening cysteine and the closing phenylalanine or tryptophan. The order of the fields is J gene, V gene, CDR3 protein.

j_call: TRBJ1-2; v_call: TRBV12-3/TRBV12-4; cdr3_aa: CASSLTTHGYTF
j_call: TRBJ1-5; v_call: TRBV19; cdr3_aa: CASSWDSRGNQPQHF
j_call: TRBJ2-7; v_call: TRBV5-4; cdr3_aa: CASSFRTVPYEQYF
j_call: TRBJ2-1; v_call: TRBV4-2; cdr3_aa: CASSQSPQGTGENEQFF
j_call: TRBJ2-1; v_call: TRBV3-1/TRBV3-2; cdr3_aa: CASSTPGQFYNEQFF
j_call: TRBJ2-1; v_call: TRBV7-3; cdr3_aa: CASSSTGLAGLSTYNEQFF
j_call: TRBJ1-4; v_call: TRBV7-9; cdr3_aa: CASIHEESISTNEKLFF
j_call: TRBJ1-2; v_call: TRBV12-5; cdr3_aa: CASGSQGSPNYGYTF
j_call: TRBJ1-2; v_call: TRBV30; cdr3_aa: CACPGTSYGYTF
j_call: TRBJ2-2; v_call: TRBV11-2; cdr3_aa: CASSPRAGPTGELFF